These 20 T cell receptor beta chains were all obtained from the same sample, sequenced in a study of blood T cells in healthy people across ages. Using a J-beta primer mix together with a sample-barcoded 5' primer, a second PCR was run for about 7 to 12 cycles. TCRdb re-analysed the 5' RACE reads in MiXCR, keeping a single row per CDR3 protein. In the table there are roughly 560,000 distinct CDR3 sequences, approximately 25% of which are singletons. The same data also contributed to another study, on T cells of mothers and their children.

Sequenced material: blood. The origin of the receptors is a boy between 10 and 17 years old in good health.

This chain uses TRBV9 with TRBJ2-5; TRBD2 is a possible D gene (5 bases). The J call could be wrong; TRBJ2-1 is a better fit for the DNA end. Looked up from germline, CDR1 is SGDLS and CDR2 is YYNGEE. The CDR3 extends over 15 amino acids. The CDR3, as DNA: TGTGCCAGCAGCGTGACCGGGGATTTATACCATGAGCAGTTCTTC. Encoded protein: CASSVTGDLYHEQFF.

This clonotype was counted a few times. The chain combines TRBV15 with TRBJ1-4; D not certain. V lost 0 bases and J lost 3, with 11 bases in between. CDR1 and CDR2 from the germline V gene are LNHNV and YYDKDF (reference sequence). The CDR3 has 16 residues. The DNA for the CDR3 is TGTGCCACCAGCAGAGATGGTACAACTTCTAATGAAAAACTGTTTTTT. This gives the protein CATSRDGTTSNEKLFF.

The rearrangement joins TRBV4-2 to TRBJ1-3; weak D call: TRBD1 (5 bases). Per the germline V gene, CDR1 is LGHNA and CDR2 is YNFKEQ. The ends were cut back, 4 bases at V and 2 bases at J, with 15 bases in the middle. The CDR3 is 16 residues long. Written as DNA, the CDR3 is TGTGCCAGCAGCCTCCTAGACAGTTCGGCTGGAAACACCATATATTTT. It translates to CASSLLDSSAGNTIYF.

The V call is TRBV5-1, the J call TRBJ2-3; maybe TRBD2 (6 bases). In germline, CDR1 is SGHRS, CDR2 YFSETQ. The V end was cut by 2 bases, the J end by 3 bases, with 13 bases between. The CDR3 runs 15 residues. The CDR3 reads CASSFTRELTDTQYF. CDR3 nucleotides: TGCGCCAGCAGCTTCACTCGGGAGCTAACAGATACGCAGTATTTT.

This clonotype was detected a few times. The V gene is TRBV2, the J gene TRBJ2-5, with TRBD1 identical over 10 bases. Germline CDR1 reads SNHLY; CDR2 reads FYNNEI. Trimming cost V 6 bases and J 1 base; bases outside gene matches: 5. The CDR3 consists of 15 residues. The CDR3 coding sequence is TGTGCCAGCAGAGCAGACAGGGGGCCCCAAGAGACCCAGTACTTC. Translated, it gives CASRADRGPQETQYF.

This sequence joins TRBV5-4 and TRBJ1-1; 7 nucleotides align to TRBD1. Germline values: CDR1 SGHNT, CDR2 YYREEE (reference sequence). There are 15 residues in the CDR3. V trimming: 4 bases; J trimming: 0 bases; junction bases outside the gene matches: 6. The CDR3 sequence is CASSKVGQLNTEAFF. DNA of the CDR3: TGTGCCAGCAGCAAGGTGGGACAGCTGAACACTGAAGCTTTCTTT.

This clonotype showed up just a few times. J is TRBJ2-2 and V is TRBV4-1; 7 bases match TRBD2. Germline values: CDR1 MGHRA, CDR2 YSYEKL. Trimming at V came to 1 base and at J to 1 base, leaving 6 bases not matched to a gene. This CDR3 is 17 amino acids long. This chain's CDR3 is CASSQVSAGVNTGELFF. The CDR3 nucleotides are TGCGCCAGCAGCCAAGTTTCGGCGGGGGTGAACACCGGGGAGCTGTTTTTT.

This chain links TRBV28 with TRBJ2-1, with D maybe TRBD2 (6 bases). Germline loops: CDR1 MDHEN, CDR2 SYDVKM. This CDR3 is 20 amino acids long. Trimming removed 5 bases at V and 0 bases at J, with 26 bases between. The CDR3 DNA sequence: TGTGCCAGCAGTGCGCGAGGGACTGGAAGAACCTTACGCTCCTACAATGAGCAGTTCTTC. It is translated as CASSARGTGRTLRSYNEQFF.

The chain joins TRBV7-2 to TRBJ2-3; D is ambiguous. From germline, CDR1 is SGHTA and CDR2 FQGNSA. This CDR3 is 12 amino acids long. Trimming cost V 5 bases and J 5 bases, with 8 bases left between them. The CDR3, as DNA: TGTGCCAGCAGCCCAATAGGAGATACGCAGTATTTT. Its protein product is CASSPIGDTQYF.

Concerning this clonotype: Relative to the germline gene, one junction end is altered; a read error may explain this. This sequence joins TRBV15 and TRBJ2-7; 8 bases map to TRBD2. The CDR3 loop spans 14 amino acids. Germline V gene sequence: CDR1 LNHNV, CDR2 YYDKDF (reference sequence). The CDR3 region has the DNA TGTGCCACCAGCAGAAGGACTAGCTCCAACGAGCAGTACTTC. It codes for CATSRRTSSNEQYF.

This clonotype occurred many times. The chain links TRBV15 to TRBJ2-1; 9 bases agree with TRBD1. From germline, CDR1 is LNHNV and CDR2 YYDKDF (reference sequence). The CDR3 has 17 residues. With 1 base clipped from V and 2 bases from J, the junction kept 6 bases outside the gene matches. Here the CDR3 reads CATSRGGQGGTYNEQFF. For the CDR3, the DNA is TGTGCCACCAGCAGAGGGGGACAGGGTGGTACCTACAATGAGCAGTTCTTC.

The gene calls are TRBV14 and TRBJ1-6; possibly TRBD1 for D (5 bases). V lost 4 bases to trimming and J lost 8 bases, with 15 bases between them. CDR3 size: 15 residues. Germline V CDR1 and CDR2: SGHDN, FVKESK. CDR3 in DNA: TGTGCCAGCAGCCCCCTCAGTGAGGGGTATTCACCCCTCCACTTT. This sequence encodes CASSPLSEGYSPLHF.

The chain's CDR3 is CASSRGAGRNEQFF. The CDR3 region has the DNA TGTGCCAGCAGCCGAGGGGCAGGGCGCAATGAGCAGTTCTTC. This chain uses TRBV11-3 with TRBJ2-1; TRBD1 or TRBD2 may be the D gene (5 bases each). Trimming left V 5 bases short and J 6 bases short, with 14 bases between. The CDR3 is made up of 14 amino acids. CDR1 and CDR2 (germline): SGHNT, YENEEA.

In its sample, this clonotype was seen a few times. The rearrangement joins TRBV7-9 to TRBJ2-7; 13 nucleotides match TRBD2. The CDR3 is made up of 16 amino acids. J lost 2 bases, V lost 5 bases, and 6 bases had no gene match. The germline gives CDR1 SEHNR, CDR2 FQNEAQ (reference sequence). CDR3 in amino acids: CASSPSGLAGAYEQYF. CDR3 nucleotides: TGTGCCAGCAGCCCGAGTGGACTAGCGGGAGCCTACGAGCAGTACTTC.

This clonotype was observed a few times. The DNA of the CDR3 is TGCAGTGCTAGGGCTAGGACAGCCTCTCGACCCCAAAACATTCAGTACTTC. Translation: CSARARTASRPQNIQYF. The V gene is TRBV20-1, the J gene TRBJ2-4; D may be TRBD1 (6 bases). Trimming took off 3 bases at V and 5 bases at J, with 23 bases between the two ends. The CDR3 runs 17 residues. Germline V lookup: CDR1 DFQATT, CDR2 SNEGSKA (reference sequence).

The genes are TRBV6-6 and TRBJ2-5, with D hard to call. With 5 bases removed from V and 0 bases from J, the gap between germline ends came to 13 bases. The CDR3 sequence is 15 residues long. Germline CDR1 reads MNHNY; CDR2 reads SVGAGI (reference sequence). The CDR3 DNA reads as TGTGCCAGCAGTCCCCGGAACAGAAACCAAGAGACCCAGTACTTC. Its protein is CASSPRNRNQETQYF.

A few counts support this clonotype. This chain uses TRBV7-8 with TRBJ2-5, with TRBD2 matching over 8 bases. The CDR3 extends over 16 amino acids. Germline V gives CDR1 SGHVS, CDR2 FQNEAQ. V trimming: 1 base; J trimming: 4 bases; junction bases outside the gene matches: 8. In nucleotides, the CDR3 is TGTGCCAGCAGCTTAGAGGGTGCGGGGGGTATAGAGACCCAGTACTTC. Amino acids: CASSLEGAGGIETQYF.

This clonotype has ten or more counts. The chain joins TRBV3-1 to TRBJ2-5, with D perhaps assigned TRBD1 or TRBD2 (5 bases each). CDR1 and CDR2 from the germline V gene are LGHDT and YNNKEL (reference sequence). The CDR3 is made up of 14 amino acids. Trimming left V 2 bases short and J 2 bases short, with 9 bases between. The CDR3 coding sequence is TGTGCCAGCAGCCAACCGGGACGGCAAGAGACCCAGTACTTC. It specifies CASSQPGRQETQYF.

The chain has TRBV20-1 and TRBJ2-1, with no clear D. V lost 3 bases and J lost 1, with 7 bases in between. From germline, CDR1 is DFQATT and CDR2 SNEGSKA (reference sequence). The CDR3 consists of 13 residues. CDR3 DNA sequence: TGCAGTGCTAGCCTCAATTCCTACAATGAGCAGTTCTTC. Residues: CSASLNSYNEQFF.

The chain uses TRBV7-2 and TRBJ2-3; D uncertain. The germline V gene encodes CDR1 SGHTA and CDR2 FQGNSA. The CDR3 is 15 residues long. The V and J ends lost 2 bases and 4 bases respectively, with 13 bases between them. CDR3 sequence: CASSLNIIGSDTQYF. The CDR3 bases are TGTGCCAGCAGCTTAAACATCATCGGGTCAGATACGCAGTATTTT.